A single sample is the source of the 15 T cell receptor beta chains below, sequenced in a study of T cells after posttransplantation cyclophosphamide. The table came from immunoSEQ multiplex PCR; TCRdb's copy has only in-frame clones and leaves some out. This repertoire holds approximately 27,000 clones, and none appear only once. The sample consisted of PBMCs. These receptors were taken from a man aged 45-65 years in good health, CMV-negative, and a related stem cell transplant donor.

In this sample, this clone turned up many times. The chain couples TRBV5-1 to TRBJ2-1; possibly TRBD1 for D (6 bases). CDR3 length: 16 residues. The germline CDR1 and CDR2 sequences are SGHRS and YFSETQ. V was shortened by 0 bases and J by 5 bases, with 15 bases between the two germline ends. The CDR3 loop reads CASSLAKGHPNNEQFF. CDR3 coding DNA: TGCGCCAGCAGCTTGGCCAAGGGACACCCGAACAATGAGCAGTTCTTC.

This clone was seen many times. This CDR3 is CSVRGQGAAGNTIYF. The CDR3 region has the DNA TGCAGCGTCAGAGGGCAGGGGGCGGCGGGAAACACCATATATTTT. The chain is built from TRBV29-1 and TRBJ1-3; 8 bases agree with TRBD1. Losses at the gene ends were 6 bases for V and 4 bases for J; bases not matched to a gene: 11. The germline CDR1 and CDR2 sequences are SQVTM and ANQGSEA. The CDR3 has 15 amino acids.

This clone appeared many times. This chain uses TRBV2 with TRBJ1-2; 7 nucleotides align to TRBD1. This CDR3 spans 14 amino acids. CDR1 is SNHLY, CDR2 FYNNEI, per germline. J was trimmed by 4 bases and V by 6 bases; bases with no gene match: 8. The CDR3 DNA sequence: TGTGCCAGCAGCCGACAGGGTCCAGGCTATGGCTACACCTTC. Amino acid sequence: CASSRQGPGYGYTF.

This clone has a count of ten or more. The chain recombines TRBV28 with TRBJ1-1; 9 bases match TRBD1. Losses at the gene ends were 7 bases for V and 6 bases for J; bases not matched to a gene: 9. This CDR3 is 14 amino acids long. Germline V gene lookup returns CDR1 MDHEN and CDR2 SYDVKM. This chain's CDR3 is CASKDSTGGAEAFF. Written as DNA, the CDR3 is TGTGCCAGCAAGGACTCGACAGGGGGGGCTGAAGCTTTCTTT. Together with reference TRBV28 and TRBJ1-1, the CDR3 gives the full variable domain: DVKVTQSSRYLVKRTGEKVFLECVQDMDHENMFWYRQDPGLGLRLIYFSYDVKMKEKGDIPEGYSVSREKKERFSLILESASTNQTSMYLCASKDSTGGAEAFFGQGTRLTVV.

This clone was picked up many times. The sample holds other DNA sequences that translate to the same CDR3. This chain joins TRBV10-1 and TRBJ2-3; the match to TRBD2 covers 7 bases. The CDR3 is 15 amino acids. With V trimmed by 3 bases and J by 2 bases, 5 bases remained unmatched. Germline assignment: CDR1 WNHNN and CDR2 SYGVQD (reference sequence). The CDR3 nucleotides are TGCGCCAGCAGTGACCTGGCGGGAGCCACAGATACGCAGTATTTT. Amino acid sequence: CASSDLAGATDTQYF.

This clone was seen at least ten times. V and J are TRBV28 and TRBJ1-2; maybe TRBD1 (6 bases). Trimming took off 5 bases at V and 3 bases at J, with 43 bases between the two ends. The CDR3 runs to 24 residues. CDR1 is MDHEN and CDR2 is SYDVKM in the germline V gene. The CDR3 DNA reads TGTGCCAGCAGTAGGGGTTTTGGGTTCTCCTACTCAAGACAGGCCTCAAGGGTAGACTATGGCTACACCTTC. Encoded protein: CASSRGFGFSYSRQASRVDYGYTF.

This clone came up many times. This rearrangement joins TRBV4-2 to TRBJ2-3, with D unresolved. CDR3 length equals 13 residues. Germline V gives CDR1 LGHNA, CDR2 YNFKEQ. Between the trimmed V and J ends, which lost 0 bases and 6 bases, there was a span of 7 bases. The CDR3 spells CASSQDQQDTQYF. CDR3 coding DNA: TGTGCCAGCAGCCAAGATCAACAGGATACGCAGTATTTT.

In its sample, this clone was seen many times. The rearrangement uses TRBV28 and TRBJ2-3, with D unresolved. The CDR3 is 12 residues long. Germline V lookup: CDR1 MDHEN, CDR2 SYDVKM. Deletions cut 6 bases from V and 6 bases from J, with 10 bases between. The CDR3 sequence is CASSPYLDTQYF. In DNA form, the CDR3 reads TGTGCCAGCAGCCCCTATCTGGATACGCAGTATTTT.

This clone was seen ten or more times. The chain combines TRBV7-9 with TRBJ2-7, with 8 bases that match TRBD1. This CDR3 has 14 residues. The ends lost 4 bases at V and 2 bases at J; junction bases unmatched: 4. Germline V gives CDR1 SEHNR, CDR2 FQNEAQ (reference sequence). As DNA, the CDR3 is TGTGCCAGCAGCTACGGACAGGGTCCCTACGAGCAGTACTTC. Translated: CASSYGQGPYEQYF. Complete variable domain (other parts from reference TRBV7-9 and TRBJ2-7): DTGVSQNPRHKITKRGQNVTFRCDPISEHNRLYWYRQTLGQGPEFLTYFQNEAQLEKSRLLSDRFSAERPKGSFSTLEIQRTEQGDSAMYLCASSYGQGPYEQYFGPGTRLTVT.

There are many counts of this clone. The genes are TRBV28 and TRBJ2-1, with D perhaps TRBD1 (7 bases). CDR1 is MDHEN, CDR2 SYDVKM, per germline. This CDR3 is 15 amino acids long. The V gene lost 2 bases and the J gene lost 4 bases, with 12 bases spanning the gap. The CDR3 bases are TGTGCCAGCAGTTTAGGAGGGGGCACGTACAATGAGCAGTTCTTC. It specifies CASSLGGGTYNEQFF. Using reference TRBV28 and TRBJ2-1 for the parts outside the CDR3, the full variable domain is DVKVTQSSRYLVKRTGEKVFLECVQDMDHENMFWYRQDPGLGLRLIYFSYDVKMKEKGDIPEGYSVSREKKERFSLILESASTNQTSMYLCASSLGGGTYNEQFFGPGTRLTVL.

This clone was observed at least ten times. V usage is TRBV11-1 and J usage is TRBJ2-7; weak D call: TRBD2 (6 bases). The CDR3 has 13 residues. The V gene lost 4 bases and the J gene lost 6 bases, with 13 bases spanning the gap. CDR1 and CDR2 (germline): SGHAT, FQDESV (reference sequence). The CDR3 DNA follows: TGTGCCAGCAGCTCGGAGACTAGAGGCGAGCAGTACTTC. It translates to CASSSETRGEQYF. Looking up the rest from reference TRBV11-1 and TRBJ2-7 gives the full variable domain: EAEVAQSPRYKITEKSQAVAFWCDPISGHATLYWYRQILGQGPELLVQFQDESVVDDSQLPKDRFSAERLKGVDSTLKIQPAELGDSAMYLCASSSETRGEQYFGPGTRLTVT.

Ten or more counts support this clone. The chain employs TRBV5-1 and TRBJ2-2; D may be TRBD2 (7 bases). V shed 3 bases and J shed 6 bases, with 21 bases lying between them. Germline values: CDR1 SGHRS, CDR2 YFSETQ. This CDR3 is 17 amino acids long. Written as DNA, the CDR3 is TGCGCCAGCAGCTCACTCGTGGGGGGGGCCCAGGCCGGGGAGCTGTTTTTT. Translating it yields CASSSLVGGAQAGELFF.

This clone was detected ten times or more. V and J are TRBV7-9 and TRBJ1-1, with 10 bases that match TRBD1. The CDR3 contains 14 residues. J was trimmed by 2 bases and V by 3 bases; bases with no gene match: 0. Germline CDR1 reads SEHNR; CDR2 reads FQNEAQ (reference sequence). The CDR3 nucleotides are TGTGCCAGCAGCTTGACAGGGGGCAACACTGAAGCTTTCTTT. This translates into CASSLTGGNTEAFF.

This clone was recorded at least ten times. The V call is TRBV30, the J call TRBJ2-2; TRBD2 agrees at 8 bases. Germline V gene sequence: CDR1 GTSNPN, CDR2 SVGIG (reference sequence). The CDR3 spans 19 residues. V lost 2 bases, J lost 5 bases, and 19 bases stayed unmatched. DNA of the CDR3: TGTGCCTGGAGTTTAGGGGGGGCTGGGAGGACTAGCTATACCGGGGAGCTGTTTTTT. Its protein is CAWSLGGAGRTSYTGELFF.

This clone was detected many times. The V gene is TRBV2, the J gene TRBJ1-1, with D possibly TRBD1 on 5 matching bases. CDR1 and CDR2 (germline): SNHLY, FYNNEI. CDR3 length equals 18 residues. Trimming took off 4 bases at V and 1 base at J, with 22 bases between the two ends. This CDR3 reads CASSGYPLTRQPNTEAFF. The CDR3 region has the DNA TGTGCCAGCAGTGGCTATCCTTTAACTCGACAGCCGAACACTGAAGCTTTCTTT.